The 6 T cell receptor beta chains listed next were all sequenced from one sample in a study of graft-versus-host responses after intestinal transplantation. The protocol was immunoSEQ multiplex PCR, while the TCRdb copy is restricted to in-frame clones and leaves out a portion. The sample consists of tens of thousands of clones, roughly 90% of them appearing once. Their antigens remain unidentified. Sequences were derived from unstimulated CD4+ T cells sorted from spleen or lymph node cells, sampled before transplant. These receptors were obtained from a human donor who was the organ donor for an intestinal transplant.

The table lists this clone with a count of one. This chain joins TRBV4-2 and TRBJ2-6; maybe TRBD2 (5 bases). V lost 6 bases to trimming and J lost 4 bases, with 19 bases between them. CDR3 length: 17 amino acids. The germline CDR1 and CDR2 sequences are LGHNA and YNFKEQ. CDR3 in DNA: TGTGCCAGCAGGCAATATCCCACGGGGTCCGGGGCCAACGTCCTGACTTTC. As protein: CASRQYPTGSGANVLTF.

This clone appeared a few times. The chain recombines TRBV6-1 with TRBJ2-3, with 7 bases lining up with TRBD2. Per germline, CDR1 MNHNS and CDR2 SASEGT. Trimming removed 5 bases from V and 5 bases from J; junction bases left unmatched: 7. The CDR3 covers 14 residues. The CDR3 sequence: CASSTGWGGDTQYF. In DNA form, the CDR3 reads TGTGCCAGCAGTACCGGCTGGGGGGGAGATACGCAGTATTTT.

As DNA, the CDR3 is TGTGCCAGCAGTGGGGGACAGGGTCACTACGAGCAGTACTTC. Translated: CASSGGQGHYEQYF. This chain links TRBV28 with TRBJ2-7; 9 positions match TRBD1. This CDR3 contains 14 residues. J gave up 3 bases and V 5 bases, and 5 bases lay outside the gene matches. Germline V gives CDR1 MDHEN, CDR2 SYDVKM.

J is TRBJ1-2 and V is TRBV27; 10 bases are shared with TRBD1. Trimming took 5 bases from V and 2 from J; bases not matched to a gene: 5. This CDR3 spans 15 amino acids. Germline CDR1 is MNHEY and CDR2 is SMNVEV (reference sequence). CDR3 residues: CASSTRQGANYGYTF. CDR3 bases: TGTGCCAGCAGTACACGACAGGGGGCGAACTATGGCTACACCTTC.

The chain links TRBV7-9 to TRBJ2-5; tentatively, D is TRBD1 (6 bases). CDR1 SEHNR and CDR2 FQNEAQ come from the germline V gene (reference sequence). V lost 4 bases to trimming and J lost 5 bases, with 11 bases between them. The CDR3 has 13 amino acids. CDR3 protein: CASSSRGLETQYF. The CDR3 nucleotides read TGTGCCAGCAGCTCCAGGGGTCTCGAGACCCAGTACTTC. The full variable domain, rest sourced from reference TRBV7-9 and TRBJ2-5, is DTGVSQNPRHKITKRGQNVTFRCDPISEHNRLYWYRQTLGQGPEFLTYFQNEAQLEKSRLLSDRFSAERPKGSFSTLEIQRTEQGDSAMYLCASSSRGLETQYFGPGTRLLVL.

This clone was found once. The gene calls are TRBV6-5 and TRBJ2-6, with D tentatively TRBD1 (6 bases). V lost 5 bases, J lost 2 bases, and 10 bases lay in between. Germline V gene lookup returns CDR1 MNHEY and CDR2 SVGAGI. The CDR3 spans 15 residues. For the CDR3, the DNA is TGTGCCAGCAGTGGACAGAGCACTGGGGCCAACGTCCTGACTTTC. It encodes CASSGQSTGANVLTF.